The 20 T cell receptor beta chains in this list originate from one sample, sequenced in a study of cytomegalovirus exposure and HLA in healthy donors. In the PCR, 60 Vbeta and 13 Jbeta primers were used. Using immunoSEQ multiplex PCR, the repertoire was profiled, and TCRdb retains in-frame clones only, with some absent. In the table there are about 140,000 clones, approximately 79% of which are singletons. The sample taken for sequencing was PBMCs. These receptors came from a young man in good health and CMV-seronegative.

CDR3 residues: CASSDSARHRATNEKLFF. In nucleotides, the CDR3 is TGCGCCAGCAGCGATTCCGCCAGGCACCGTGCAACTAATGAAAAACTGTTTTTT. The V and J genes are TRBV4-3 and TRBJ1-4, with D unresolved. V lost 5 bases and J lost 0, with 19 bases in between. Per the germline V gene, CDR1 is LGHNA and CDR2 is YSLEER. The CDR3 spans 18 residues.

The chain is built from TRBV6-5 and TRBJ1-1, with D possibly matching TRBD1 (5 bases). V lost 4 bases and J 1 base, leaving 10 bases between the germline ends. Per the germline V gene, CDR1 is MNHEY and CDR2 is SVGAGI. This CDR3 has 14 residues. CDR3 sequence (DNA): TGTGCCAGCAGTTTTTTGGGGGGGAACACTGAAGCTTTCTTT. Amino acids: CASSFLGGNTEAFF.

The J gene is TRBJ1-2, the V gene TRBV10-3; tentatively, D is TRBD1 (6 bases). CDR1 is ENHRY, CDR2 SYGVKD, per germline. V shed 10 bases and J shed 7 bases, with 19 bases lying between them. CDR3 length equals 13 residues. The CDR3 protein is CATQNGGRGGYTF. The CDR3, as DNA: TGTGCCACCCAGAACGGGGGGCGTGGTGGCTACACCTTC.

This rearrangement joins TRBV19 to TRBJ1-3; possible D gene TRBD1, 5 bases. Per the germline V gene, CDR1 is LNHDA and CDR2 is SQIVND (reference sequence). With 5 bases removed from V and 0 bases from J, the gap between germline ends came to 8 bases. The CDR3 has 14 residues. The CDR3 spells CASSHRSSGNTIYF. CDR3 nucleotide sequence: TGTGCCAGTAGTCACAGGAGCTCTGGAAACACCATATATTTT.

The chain joins TRBV28 to TRBJ1-6; D is uncertain. CDR1 is MDHEN, CDR2 SYDVKM, per germline. With 3 bases removed from V and 7 bases from J, the gap between germline ends came to 13 bases. The CDR3 spans 15 residues. CDR3 nucleotide sequence: TGTGCCAGCAGTTTTGCGGGGTCGGGAAATTCACCCCTCCACTTT. Protein sequence: CASSFAGSGNSPLHF.

The rearrangement links TRBV9 to TRBJ2-1, with unresolved D. The CDR3 runs to 13 residues. Germline V gives CDR1 SGDLS, CDR2 YYNGEE. Trimming stripped 0 bases from V and 5 bases from J, with 6 bases between. The CDR3 nucleotides read TGTGCCAGCAGCGTAGGACTGAACAATGAGCAGTTCTTC. Translation: CASSVGLNNEQFF.

Only a few counts were recorded for this clone. V usage is TRBV6-5 and J usage is TRBJ1-1; a possible D gene is TRBD1 (6 bases). There are 13 residues in the CDR3. Trimming left V 5 bases short and J 5 bases short, with 12 bases between. Germline V CDR1 and CDR2: MNHEY, SVGAGI. The CDR3 loop is CASSPNQGTEAFF. CDR3 coding DNA: TGTGCCAGCAGTCCCAATCAGGGGACTGAAGCTTTCTTT.

The chain is built from TRBV10-3 and TRBJ1-1; possibly TRBD1 for D (6 bases). CDR1 is ENHRY, CDR2 SYGVKD, per germline. The V end lost 5 bases, the J end lost 4 bases, and 11 bases lay between the germline ends. The CDR3 is made up of 13 amino acids. The CDR3 sequence is CAISSTGSTEAFF. Written as DNA, the CDR3 is TGTGCCATCAGTTCCACAGGGAGCACTGAAGCTTTCTTT.

The chain carries TRBV9 and TRBJ1-6; D unclear. The CDR3 is 16 amino acids. Trimming pared 0 bases from V and 7 bases from J, leaving 14 bases between. Germline V gives CDR1 SGDLS, CDR2 YYNGEE. The CDR3 is CASSVGIRETNSPLHF. The CDR3 coding sequence is TGTGCCAGCAGCGTAGGCATTAGGGAGACCAATTCACCCCTCCACTTT.

This chain joins TRBV7-9 and TRBJ1-3; the match to TRBD1 covers 9 bases. Germline loops: CDR1 SEHNR, CDR2 FQNEAQ (reference sequence). This CDR3 comprises 15 residues. V shed 4 bases and J 8 bases; nucleotides not matched to a gene: 9. This chain's CDR3 is CASSSVGQGRDTIYF. The CDR3 nucleotides read TGTGCCAGCAGCTCGGTGGGACAGGGCAGAGACACCATATATTTT.

The V gene is TRBV6-5, the J gene TRBJ1-1; weak D call: TRBD1 (5 bases). V was pared by 7 bases and J by 5 bases, with 14 bases between. CDR1 and CDR2 from the germline V gene are MNHEY and SVGAGI. The length of the CDR3 is 13 residues. CDR3 amino acids: CASTHRLGTEAFF. The CDR3 bases are TGTGCCAGCACCCACAGGCTGGGAACTGAAGCTTTCTTT.

This rearrangement joins TRBV7-9 to TRBJ2-5; a possible D gene is TRBD2 (6 bases). The V and J ends lost 5 bases and 6 bases respectively, with 22 bases between them. The germline V gene encodes CDR1 SEHNR and CDR2 FQNEAQ (reference sequence). The length of the CDR3 is 16 residues. For the CDR3, the DNA is TGTGCCAGCAGCCGCTCGGCGGGGTCTATTTTGAAGACCCAGTACTTC. Its translation is CASSRSAGSILKTQYF.

This chain connects TRBV7-8 to TRBJ1-4; D is uncertain. Deletions cut 3 bases from V and 0 bases from J, with 11 bases between. CDR3 length equals 16 residues. The germline V gene has CDR1 SGHVS and CDR2 FQNEAQ. For the CDR3, the DNA is TGTGCCAGCAGCTTGAGGTCGGATGCAACTAATGAAAAACTGTTTTTT. The encoded protein is CASSLRSDATNEKLFF.

This chain links TRBV5-1 with TRBJ1-5, with TRBD1 matching 9 bases. This CDR3 has 17 amino acids. Germline assignment: CDR1 SGHRS and CDR2 YFSETQ. Trimming took 4 bases from V and 2 from J; bases not matched to a gene: 10. The CDR3 region has the DNA TGCGCCAGCAGCCCGGGGACAGGGCAGGTTGGCAATCAGCCCCAGCATTTT. This sequence encodes CASSPGTGQVGNQPQHF.

The chain employs TRBV11-2 and TRBJ1-1, with a possible D match to TRBD1 (5 bases). Germline-derived CDR1 and CDR2 are SGHAT and FQNNGV. The CDR3 consists of 13 residues. Trimming cost V 3 bases and J 4 bases, with 9 bases left between them. Written as DNA, the CDR3 is TGTGCCAGCAGCTTGGGGCGAAGCACTGAAGCTTTCTTT. It translates to CASSLGRSTEAFF.

This chain links TRBV11-2 with TRBJ2-6; D remains ambiguous. The CDR3 runs 16 residues. Trimming removed 3 bases at V and 0 bases at J, with 9 bases between. Germline CDR1 and CDR2: SGHAT and FQNNGV. The CDR3 spells CASSFTGFSGANVLTF. CDR3 in DNA: TGTGCCAGCAGCTTTACGGGTTTCTCTGGGGCCAACGTCCTGACTTTC. The full variable domain, its missing parts supplied by reference TRBV11-2 and TRBJ2-6, is EAGVAQSPRYKIIEKRQSVAFWCNPISGHATLYWYQQILGQGPKLLIQFQNNGVVDDSQLPKDRFSAERLKGVDSTLKIQPAKLEDSAVYLCASSFTGFSGANVLTFGAGSRLTVL.

This chain connects TRBV19 to TRBJ1-6, with TRBD1 matching over 8 bases. Per germline, CDR1 LNHDA and CDR2 SQIVND (reference sequence). Losses at the gene ends were 6 bases for V and 9 bases for J; bases not matched to a gene: 4. This CDR3 is 13 amino acids long. The CDR3: CASRRTGISPLHF. The CDR3 DNA reads TGTGCCAGTAGGCGGACAGGGATTTCACCCCTCCACTTT. The full variable domain, rest sourced from reference TRBV19 and TRBJ1-6, is DGGITQSPKYLFRKEGQNVTLSCEQNLNHDAMYWYRQDPGQGLRLIYYSQIVNDFQKGDIAEGYSVSREKKESFPLTVTSAQKNPTAFYLCASRRTGISPLHFGNGTRLTVT.

Remarks on this clone: Within the sample, other DNA sequences also encode this same CDR3. The V call is TRBV27, the J call TRBJ2-7; maybe TRBD2 (6 bases). Between the trimmed V and J ends, which lost 3 bases and 0 bases, there was a span of 6 bases. CDR1 and CDR2 from the germline V gene are MNHEY and SMNVEV (reference sequence). This CDR3 region has 13 residues. The CDR3 nucleotides read TGTGCCAGCAGTTTGGGGGGCTCCTACGAGCAGTACTTC. Protein product: CASSLGGSYEQYF.

This clone was counted only a few times. The rearrangement uses TRBV5-1 and TRBJ1-4, with D unresolved. CDR1 is SGHRS and CDR2 is YFSETQ in the germline V gene. The length of the CDR3 is 15 residues. Trimming cost V 0 bases and J 9 bases, with 15 bases left between them. CDR3 nucleotide sequence: TGCGCCAGCAGCTTGGTTGCAGACGGGTCGAAAAAACTGTTTTTT. It codes for CASSLVADGSKKLFF.

This clone was counted ten times or more. CDR3 nucleotide sequence: TGTGCCAGCAGTGTGGACGTCAGGGAACAGCCCCAGCATTTT. Protein: CASSVDVREQPQHF. The chain uses TRBV2 and TRBJ1-5, with a possible D match to TRBD1 (5 bases). Trimming cost V 4 bases and J 7 bases, with 14 bases left between them. The CDR3 covers 14 residues. Germline CDR1 reads SNHLY; CDR2 reads FYNNEI.